These 32 T cell receptor beta chains were all obtained from the same sample, sequenced in a study of blood T cell repertoires in COVID-19 (dated by TCRdb to 2018 to 2020). The library relied on the immunoSEQ multiplex PCR assay. TCRdb holds this immuneACCESS table with in-frame rearrangements only. Some clones are missing; in checked studies, unresolved V genes explain under half, and the rest has no known cause. Within this sample are hundreds of thousands of clones, with 90% of them counted one time only. Clones ranked in the top ten supply 1.2% of the sample. Sequenced material: PBMCs or T cells enriched from blood (not recorded which). The receptors come from a man under 40 who had recovered from COVID-19.

This clone was seen only once. The rearrangement joins TRBV1 to TRBJ1-5. TRBV1 constitutes a pseudogene. This CDR3 spans 17 amino acids. CDR3 DNA sequence: TGCACCAGCAGCCAAGATGTAGTGGGACTCCTACTTTCGCCCCAGCATTTT. Translation: CTSSQDVVGLLLSPQHF.

The chain combines TRBV27 with TRBJ2-3, with TRBD2 as a possible D gene (5 bases). Per germline, CDR1 MNHEY and CDR2 SMNVEV (reference sequence). The CDR3 has 13 amino acids. V lost 4 bases and J 13 bases, leaving 18 bases between the germline ends. The CDR3 loop reads CASSSSVSDCEYF. The CDR3 DNA is TGTGCCAGCAGTTCATCAGTTTCGGACTGCGAGTATTTT.

This sequence joins TRBV7-2 and TRBJ2-1; a possible D gene is TRBD2 (7 bases). V lost 1 base and J 1 base, leaving 17 bases between the germline ends. Germline assignment: CDR1 SGHTA and CDR2 FQGNSA. The CDR3 covers 18 residues. The CDR3 DNA follows: TGTGCCAGCAGCTTAGGTCCTAGCGGAGGGGGATCCTACAATGAGCAGTTCTTC. This codes for CASSLGPSGGGSYNEQFF.

In nucleotides, the CDR3 is TGTGCCAGCAGTAAGGGAGCGGGGGGTTTAAATGAGCAGTTCTTC. This sequence encodes CASSKGAGGLNEQFF. This chain uses TRBV6-2 or TRBV6-3 with TRBJ2-1; 9 bases map to TRBD2. The length of the CDR3 is 15 residues. CDR1 MNHEY and CDR2 SVGEGT come from the germline V gene. J lost 7 bases, V lost 5 bases, and 9 bases had no gene match.

This rearrangement joins TRBV4-2 to TRBJ2-3; D uncertain. The CDR3 totals 16 residues. Per germline, CDR1 LGHNA and CDR2 YNFKEQ. Trimming took 0 bases from V and 2 from J, leaving 12 bases between them. The CDR3 sequence: CASSQEARSITDTQYF. The CDR3 DNA follows: TGTGCCAGCAGCCAAGAAGCTAGATCCATCACAGATACGCAGTATTTT.

Only one count was recorded for this clone. The chain uses TRBV7-8 and TRBJ2-4; 8 nucleotides match TRBD1. The CDR3 runs 14 residues. J lost 7 bases, V lost 4 bases, and 6 bases had no gene match. CDR1 is SGHVS, CDR2 FQNEAQ, per germline. CDR3 nucleotide sequence: TGTGCCAGCAGCTGGACAGGGCAGGCGAACATTCAGTACTTC. This codes for CASSWTGQANIQYF.

This sequence joins TRBV19 and TRBJ2-1, with 10 bases matching TRBD1. This CDR3 region has 15 residues. After removal of 2 bases from V and 6 bases from J, the junction contained 4 bases not matched to a gene. CDR1 and CDR2 (germline): LNHDA, SQIVND (reference sequence). As DNA, the CDR3 is TGTGCCAGTAGTATACGACAGGGGGCGCCCAATGAGCAGTTCTTC. Protein product: CASSIRQGAPNEQFF.

The chain uses TRBV11-2 and TRBJ1-1; D gene unclear. The CDR3 extends over 13 amino acids. The V and J ends lost 2 bases and 6 bases respectively, with 10 bases between them. Germline lookup yields CDR1 SGHAT and CDR2 FQNNGV. The CDR3 DNA reads TGTGCCAGCAGCTTATTTCGGGGAGCTGAAGCTTTCTTT. Amino acid sequence: CASSLFRGAEAFF.

The rearrangement links TRBV5-1 to TRBJ2-5; D not resolved. The CDR3 spans 14 residues. Trimming took off 2 bases at V and 1 base at J, with 9 bases between the two ends. Germline V gene data show CDR1 as SGHRS and CDR2 as YFSETQ. The CDR3, as DNA: TGCGCCAGCAGCTTTCTCACAAGCCAAGAGACCCAGTACTTC. Encoded protein: CASSFLTSQETQYF.

The CDR3 nucleotides read TGTGCCAGCAGCCAAAATACGGGGGGGGATGAGCAGTTCTTC. Translation: CASSQNTGGDEQFF. The chain couples TRBV4-2 to TRBJ2-1; 8 bases are a match to TRBD2. This CDR3 has 14 residues. Germline CDR1 is LGHNA and CDR2 is YNFKEQ. The V and J ends lost 2 bases and 8 bases, in that order; junction bases with no gene match: 5.

This chain links TRBV2 with TRBJ1-1; TRBD1 might be the D (5 bases). CDR1 is SNHLY and CDR2 is FYNNEI in the germline V gene. The germline V and J ends were trimmed by 6 bases and 1 base, with 12 bases remaining between them. This CDR3 spans 14 amino acids. In nucleotides, the CDR3 is TGTGCCAGCAGGAAGATAACAGGGAACACTGAAGCTTTCTTT. It translates to CASRKITGNTEAFF.

The V gene is TRBV2, the J gene TRBJ2-7; 8 nucleotides match TRBD2. The CDR3 spans 14 residues. V shed 4 bases and J 7 bases; nucleotides not matched to a gene: 9. Germline-derived CDR1 and CDR2 are SNHLY and FYNNEI. As DNA, the CDR3 is TGTGCCAGCAGTGCGGCGGGGGGAGGTTTAGAGCAGTACTTC. Protein sequence: CASSAAGGGLEQYF.

V is TRBV6-1 and J is TRBJ2-1; TRBD2 aligns across 7 bases. The CDR3 totals 14 residues. Germline CDR1 MNHNS, CDR2 SASEGT. V gave up 7 bases and J gave up 2 bases; unmatched junction bases: 5. The CDR3 spells CASTRGLAYNEQFF. CDR3 in DNA: TGTGCCAGCACTCGCGGACTAGCCTACAATGAGCAGTTCTTC.

The chain joins TRBV28 to TRBJ1-5; TRBD1 matches 8 bases. CDR1 MDHEN and CDR2 SYDVKM come from the germline V gene. V lost 5 bases to trimming and J lost 3 bases; unmatched junction nucleotides: 3. The CDR3 is 14 residues long. In DNA form, the CDR3 reads TGTGCCAGCAGTCTGGACAGGGTCAATCAGCCCCAGCATTTT. It translates to CASSLDRVNQPQHF.

The V and J genes are TRBV5-4 and TRBJ1-2; 8 bases match TRBD1. Looked up from germline, CDR1 is SGHNT and CDR2 is YYREEE (reference sequence). The V and J ends lost 0 bases and 2 bases, in that order; junction bases with no gene match: 6. The CDR3 consists of 16 residues. The CDR3 DNA is TGTGCCAGCAGCTTGGGGGCCGGACAGGGCAACTATGGCTACACCTTC. This gives the protein CASSLGAGQGNYGYTF.

The V call is TRBV4-3, the J call TRBJ2-3, with TRBD2 matching over 8 bases. This CDR3 comprises 15 residues. Germline assignment: CDR1 LGHNA and CDR2 YSLEER. V shed 4 bases, J shed 1 base, and the junction held 4 bases outside the gene matches. The CDR3 is CASSPLADRTDTQYF. The CDR3 DNA is TGCGCCAGCAGCCCACTAGCGGACCGCACAGATACGCAGTATTTT.

The genes are TRBV11-2 and TRBJ1-2; TRBD1 agrees at 9 bases. The J segment lost 1 base and the V segment lost 5 bases, leaving 14 bases of the junction unmatched. This CDR3 comprises 18 residues. Germline CDR1 SGHAT, CDR2 FQNNGV. The DNA of the CDR3 is TGTGCCAGCAGCCCCACCGGACACGGGACAGGGAATAACTATGGCTACACCTTC. The encoded protein is CASSPTGHGTGNNYGYTF.

The chain combines TRBV11-3 with TRBJ2-2, with a possible D match to TRBD2 (6 bases). The CDR3 spans 17 residues. Trimming left V 3 bases short and J 2 bases short, with 16 bases between. Germline V lookup: CDR1 SGHNT, CDR2 YENEEA. The CDR3 sequence is CASSFTGEPQNTGELFF. In DNA, the CDR3 is TGTGCCAGCAGCTTCACGGGGGAGCCTCAAAACACCGGGGAGCTGTTTTTT.

The V gene is TRBV19, the J gene TRBJ2-7; weak D call: TRBD2 (5 bases). The CDR3 runs to 13 residues. V was shortened by 2 bases and J by 6 bases, with 11 bases between the two germline ends. Per the germline V gene, CDR1 is LNHDA and CDR2 is SQIVND (reference sequence). The CDR3 sequence: CASSIPRGSEQYF. The CDR3 DNA follows: TGTGCCAGTAGTATACCGAGAGGGAGCGAGCAGTACTTC.

The chain uses TRBV5-1 and TRBJ1-1; 10 positions agree with TRBD1. Trimming at V came to 4 bases and at J to 0 bases, leaving 9 bases not matched to a gene. There are 17 residues in the CDR3. Germline assignment: CDR1 SGHRS and CDR2 YFSETQ. Written as DNA, the CDR3 is TGCGCCAGCAGCCCAGGACAGGGGGTAAATATGAACACTGAAGCTTTCTTT. Encoded protein: CASSPGQGVNMNTEAFF.

V gene TRBV3-1 (or the pseudogene TRBV3-2) combines with J gene TRBJ2-7, with 11 nucleotides matching TRBD2. Germline loops: CDR1 LGHDT, CDR2 YNNKEL (reference sequence). Germline trimming cut 4 bases from V and 1 base from J; bases unmatched to any gene: 9. The CDR3 extends over 17 amino acids. The CDR3 DNA follows: TGTGCCAGCAGCCCGGGTAGCGGGAGGGATAGGTCCTACGAGCAGTACTTC. It translates to CASSPGSGRDRSYEQYF.

This clone has more than one count but fewer than ten. This chain connects TRBV3-1 (or the pseudogene TRBV3-2) to TRBJ1-2; D possibly corresponds to TRBD1 (6 bases). The CDR3 has 17 residues. CDR1 is LGHDT, CDR2 YNNKEL, per germline (reference sequence). Trimming left V 0 bases short and J 1 base short, with 15 bases between. The CDR3: CASSQEGQGRINYGYTF. The CDR3 coding sequence is TGTGCCAGCAGCCAAGAGGGACAAGGACGGATTAACTATGGCTACACCTTC.

About this clone: The same CDR3 also results from other DNA sequences found in this sample. The chain is built from TRBV18 and TRBJ1-2; D possibly corresponds to TRBD1 (5 bases). Looked up from germline, CDR1 is KGHSH and CDR2 is LQKENI. V was shortened by 3 bases and J by 2 bases, with 19 bases between the two germline ends. The CDR3 has 17 amino acids. Here the CDR3 DNA reads TGTGCCAGCTCACCGACGACAGCCTCCCCACCAAACTATGGCTACACCTTC. It codes for CASSPTTASPPNYGYTF.

J is TRBJ2-3 and V is TRBV6-2 or TRBV6-3, with TRBD2 matching over 8 bases. This CDR3 contains 18 residues. Germline CDR1 is MNHEY and CDR2 is SVGEGT. With V trimmed by 0 bases and J by 0 bases, 8 bases remained unmatched. CDR3 amino acids: CASSYSTGSGDSTDTQYF. DNA for the CDR3: TGTGCCAGCAGTTACTCGACCGGTAGCGGGGATAGCACAGATACGCAGTATTTT.

The chain has TRBV6-2 or TRBV6-3 and TRBJ2-3; TRBD2 might be the D (5 bases). This CDR3 has 18 residues. CDR1 MNHEY and CDR2 SVGEGT come from the germline V gene. Trimming took off 0 bases at V and 0 bases at J, with 16 bases between the two ends. The CDR3 loop reads CASSYSRAVGRSTDTQYF. CDR3 nucleotides: TGTGCCAGCAGTTACTCGAGGGCCGTGGGCCGAAGCACAGATACGCAGTATTTT.

The count of this clone is one. The chain recombines TRBV12-3 or TRBV12-4 with TRBJ1-2; possible D gene TRBD1, 6 bases. Trimming removed 4 bases at V and 8 bases at J, with 14 bases between. The length of the CDR3 is 13 residues. CDR3 residues: CASSYNRVNGYTF. The CDR3 bases are TGTGCCAGCAGTTATAACAGGGTAAACGGCTACACCTTC.

This chain joins TRBV23-1 and TRBJ1-1; 11 bases are a match to TRBD1. TRBV23-1 is an ORF for which the function is uncertain. This CDR3 region has 16 residues. V lost 4 bases to trimming and J lost 3 bases; unmatched junction nucleotides: 7. The CDR3 nucleotides are TGCGCCAGCAGTCCCGGGACAGGGGGTTTTGACACTGAAGCTTTCTTT. Translated, it gives CASSPGTGGFDTEAFF.

This rearrangement joins TRBV20-1 to TRBJ2-1, with 7 bases aligning to TRBD1. CDR3 length: 13 amino acids. The germline CDR1 and CDR2 sequences are DFQATT and SNEGSKA (reference sequence). V lost 3 bases and J lost 9; bases outside the gene matches: 8. CDR3 sequence: CSASRGQGLEQFF. As DNA, the CDR3 is TGCAGTGCTAGTAGGGGGCAAGGGCTTGAGCAGTTCTTC.

This sequence joins TRBV11-2 and TRBJ2-7; maybe TRBD2 (6 bases). The CDR3 is 15 residues long. Germline loops: CDR1 SGHAT, CDR2 FQNNGV. V was pared by 0 bases and J by 2 bases, with 11 bases between. CDR3 nucleotide sequence: TGTGCCAGCAGCTTAGAACGGAGGGTGGCCTACGAGCAGTACTTC. Translating it yields CASSLERRVAYEQYF.

This chain uses TRBV4-3 with TRBJ2-2; the match to TRBD1 covers 8 bases. The CDR3 runs to 16 residues. Germline V gene data show CDR1 as LGHNA and CDR2 as YSLEER. V lost 0 bases, J lost 7 bases, and 7 bases stayed unmatched. The CDR3 loop reads CASSQEDRGPLGELFF. The CDR3 coding sequence is TGCGCCAGCAGCCAAGAAGACAGGGGCCCCCTCGGGGAGCTGTTTTTT.

The chain couples TRBV12-3 or TRBV12-4 to TRBJ2-7, with TRBD1 matching over 7 bases. The CDR3 has 13 residues. Germline trimming cut 5 bases from V and 4 bases from J; bases unmatched to any gene: 5. The CDR3 sequence: CASSTGDRYEQYF. CDR3 bases: TGTGCCAGCAGTACTGGGGACAGATACGAGCAGTACTTC.

The chain joins TRBV19 to TRBJ1-2; 7 bases match TRBD1. The CDR3 is 13 residues long. Unmatched junction bases numbered 7, after V lost 4 bases and J lost 8 bases. Germline V gene data show CDR1 as LNHDA and CDR2 as SQIVND (reference sequence). The CDR3 reads CASSTDRKSGYTF. DNA for the CDR3: TGTGCCAGTAGTACGGACAGGAAAAGCGGCTACACCTTC.